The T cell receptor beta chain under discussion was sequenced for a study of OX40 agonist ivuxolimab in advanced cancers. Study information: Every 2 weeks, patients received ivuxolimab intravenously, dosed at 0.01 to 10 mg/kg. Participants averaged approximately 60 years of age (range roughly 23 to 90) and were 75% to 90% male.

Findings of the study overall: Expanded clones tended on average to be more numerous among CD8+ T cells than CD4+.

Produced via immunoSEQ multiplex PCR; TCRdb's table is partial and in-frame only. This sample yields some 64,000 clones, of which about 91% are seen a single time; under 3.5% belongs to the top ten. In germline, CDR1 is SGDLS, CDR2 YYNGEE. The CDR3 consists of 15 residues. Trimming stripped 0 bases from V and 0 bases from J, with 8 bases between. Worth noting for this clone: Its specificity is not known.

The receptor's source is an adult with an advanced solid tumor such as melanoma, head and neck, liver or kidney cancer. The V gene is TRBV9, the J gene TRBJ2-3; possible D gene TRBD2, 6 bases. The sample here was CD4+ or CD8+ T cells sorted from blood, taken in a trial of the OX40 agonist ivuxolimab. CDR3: CASSVDGTSTDTQYF. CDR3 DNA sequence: TGTGCCAGCAGCGTAGATGGGACTAGCACAGATACGCAGTATTTT.